These 18 T cell receptor beta chains share one sample of origin, sequenced in a study of shared clonotypes between healthy human individuals. Profiled with immunoSEQ multiplex PCR; TCRdb holds only in-frame clones, not every one. The table records under 2.5 million clones, under 95% of them present only once. The specimen was naive CD4+ T cells from PBMCs. Indicated subset: CD45RA+ positively selected. The receptors were sampled from a man aged 18 to 29 in good health. Some clones in this sample may be carry-over from other donors' samples.

This chain links TRBV11-2 with TRBJ2-5; D gene uncertain. The V and J ends lost 5 bases and 4 bases respectively, with 14 bases between them. CDR1 and CDR2 (germline): SGHAT, FQNNGV. CDR3 size: 14 residues. CDR3 in amino acids: CASSDRAHPETQYF. The CDR3 bases are TGTGCCAGCAGCGATCGAGCTCACCCAGAGACCCAGTACTTC.

V is TRBV7-9 and J is TRBJ2-2, with 9 bases matching TRBD1. In germline, CDR1 is SEHNR, CDR2 FQNEAQ (reference sequence). With V trimmed by 4 bases and J by 5 bases, 11 bases remained unmatched. This CDR3 region has 17 residues. CDR3 DNA: TGTGCCAGCAGCTGGCCGCCGGGACAGGGTATAACCGGGGAGCTGTTTTTT. This translates into CASSWPPGQGITGELFF.

CDR3 residues: CASSRLGLAGGEQYF. CDR3 DNA sequence: TGTGCCAGCAGCCGCCTAGGACTAGCGGGAGGCGAGCAGTACTTC. The chain joins TRBV4-2 to TRBJ2-7; 14 bases agree with TRBD2. V was clipped by 4 bases and J by 6 bases; unmatched bases: 5. The CDR3 runs 15 residues. CDR1 is LGHNA, CDR2 YNFKEQ, per germline.

This clone appeared once. In the same sample, other DNA sequences code for this CDR3. This rearrangement joins TRBV11-3 to TRBJ2-6; D is ambiguous. There are 15 residues in the CDR3. Germline CDR1 reads SGHNT; CDR2 reads YENEEA. The germline V and J ends were trimmed by 5 bases and 4 bases, with 12 bases remaining between them. The CDR3 reads CASSPGGSGANVLTF. The CDR3 DNA follows: TGTGCCAGCAGCCCAGGCGGTTCCGGGGCCAACGTCCTGACTTTC.

CDR3 region: CASSPQGNNEQFF. DNA of the CDR3: TGTGCCAGCTCACCTCAGGGAAACAATGAGCAGTTCTTC. V usage is TRBV18 and J usage is TRBJ2-1, with D maybe TRBD1 (5 bases). The V gene lost 3 bases and the J gene lost 5 bases, with 8 bases spanning the gap. CDR1 KGHSH and CDR2 LQKENI come from the germline V gene. The CDR3 runs to 13 residues.

The chain carries TRBV7-9 and TRBJ2-7; 7 positions agree with TRBD2. The trim removed 1 base at V and 6 bases at J, leaving 0 bases unmatched. There are 12 residues in the CDR3. The germline V gene has CDR1 SEHNR and CDR2 FQNEAQ (reference sequence). The CDR3 sequence is CASSLGGGEQYF. CDR3 bases: TGTGCCAGCAGCTTAGGCGGGGGCGAGCAGTACTTC.

The chain is built from TRBV11-2 and TRBJ2-7; D is undetermined. The germline V gene has CDR1 SGHAT and CDR2 FQNNGV. The CDR3 spans 12 residues. Trimming removed 3 bases at V and 4 bases at J, with 7 bases between. CDR3 DNA: TGTGCCAGCAGCTTCGATATGTACGAGCAGTACTTC. Its protein product is CASSFDMYEQYF. Looking up the rest from reference TRBV11-2 and TRBJ2-7 gives the full variable domain: EAGVAQSPRYKIIEKRQSVAFWCNPISGHATLYWYQQILGQGPKLLIQFQNNGVVDDSQLPKDRFSAERLKGVDSTLKIQPAKLEDSAVYLCASSFDMYEQYFGPGTRLTVT.

V gene TRBV7-2 combines with J gene TRBJ2-5; D is uncertain. The CDR3 has 13 residues. Trimming removed 4 bases at V and 4 bases at J, with 10 bases between. CDR1 SGHTA and CDR2 FQGNSA come from the germline V gene. This chain's CDR3 is CASSSQWSETQYF. The CDR3 DNA is TGTGCCAGCAGCTCTCAGTGGTCAGAGACCCAGTACTTC. The full variable domain, rest sourced from reference TRBV7-2 and TRBJ2-5, is GAGVSQSPSNKVTEKGKDVELRCDPISGHTALYWYRQSLGQGLEFLIYFQGNSAPDKSGLPSDRFSAERTGGSVSTLTIQRTQQEDSAVYLCASSSQWSETQYFGPGTRLLVL.

The gene calls are TRBV6-4 and TRBJ2-2, with 7 nucleotides matching TRBD1. This CDR3 is built from 15 residues. Germline V gene lookup returns CDR1 MRHNA and CDR2 SNTAGT. V gave up 2 bases and J gave up 6 bases; unmatched junction bases: 6. CDR3 sequence: CASSDATGYPGELFF. As DNA, the CDR3 is TGTGCCAGCAGTGACGCGACAGGGTACCCCGGGGAGCTGTTTTTT.

V usage is TRBV7-8 and J usage is TRBJ2-7; 14 nucleotides match TRBD2. Germline values: CDR1 SGHVS, CDR2 FQNEAQ. The CDR3 runs to 19 residues. The V gene end was trimmed by 6 bases and the J gene end by 6 bases; junction bases not matched to a gene: 19. CDR3 loop: CASRDSIGTAGTSGSEQYF. CDR3 coding DNA: TGTGCCAGCAGGGATTCAATCGGGACGGCCGGGACTAGCGGGAGCGAGCAGTACTTC.

V is TRBV5-1 and J is TRBJ2-4; D unresolved. Germline CDR1 reads SGHRS; CDR2 reads YFSETQ. The length of the CDR3 is 15 residues. Trimming took 0 bases from V and 0 from J, leaving 7 bases between them. For the CDR3, the DNA is TGCGCCAGCAGCTTGGATCCGGGAGCCAAAAACATTCAGTACTTC. Translation: CASSLDPGAKNIQYF.

The rearrangement links TRBV6-1 to TRBJ1-2; D might be TRBD1 (5 bases). The CDR3 length is 14 residues. Trimming removed 3 bases at V and 5 bases at J, with 13 bases between. CDR1 and CDR2 (germline): MNHNS, SASEGT. The CDR3 coding sequence is TGTGCCAGCAGTGATTTAGTAGGGGCGTATGGCTACACCTTC. It specifies CASSDLVGAYGYTF.

The rearrangement links TRBV28 to TRBJ2-7; no definite D call. The CDR3 loop spans 13 amino acids. V dropped 6 bases and J dropped 2 bases, with 11 bases sitting between them. The germline V gene has CDR1 MDHEN and CDR2 SYDVKM. The CDR3 DNA sequence: TGTGCCAGCAGCCCCCCAACTACCTACGAGCAGTACTTC. Translation gives CASSPPTTYEQYF. The full variable domain, its missing parts supplied by reference TRBV28 and TRBJ2-7, is DVKVTQSSRYLVKRTGEKVFLECVQDMDHENMFWYRQDPGLGLRLIYFSYDVKMKEKGDIPEGYSVSREKKERFSLILESASTNQTSMYLCASSPPTTYEQYFGPGTRLTVT.

V and J are TRBV6-6 and TRBJ2-6; D unresolved. The CDR3 loop spans 14 amino acids. V was cut by 4 bases and J by 2 bases, with 6 bases left in between. The V gene's germline CDR1 is MNHNY and CDR2 SVGAGI (reference sequence). CDR3 nucleotide sequence: TGTGCCAGCAGTTCGGTTACTGGGGCCAACGTCCTGACTTTC. Amino acid sequence: CASSSVTGANVLTF.

For this clone: This CDR3 is also generated by other DNA sequences in the sample. The gene calls are TRBV7-2 and TRBJ2-3; unclear D gene. Trimming left V 1 base short and J 0 bases short, with 5 bases between. The CDR3 runs to 14 residues. Looked up from germline, CDR1 is SGHTA and CDR2 is FQGNSA. The CDR3 region has the DNA TGTGCCAGCAGCTTAGGGCTTAGCACAGATACGCAGTATTTT. Its translation: CASSLGLSTDTQYF. The whole variable domain, remainder taken from reference TRBV7-2 and TRBJ2-3, is GAGVSQSPSNKVTEKGKDVELRCDPISGHTALYWYRQSLGQGLEFLIYFQGNSAPDKSGLPSDRFSAERTGGSVSTLTIQRTQQEDSAVYLCASSLGLSTDTQYFGPGTRLTVL.

V usage is TRBV19 and J usage is TRBJ1-1; D is perhaps TRBD1 (6 bases). Germline V gives CDR1 LNHDA, CDR2 SQIVND (reference sequence). V lost 6 bases, J lost 1 base, and 12 bases lay in between. The CDR3 is 14 amino acids. The CDR3 nucleotides are TGTGCCAGTAGGCAACAGGGACCGAACACTGAAGCTTTCTTT. Amino acids: CASRQQGPNTEAFF.

V is TRBV2 and J is TRBJ2-2, with D perhaps matching TRBD2 (6 bases). CDR3 length: 15 residues. Per the germline V gene, CDR1 is SNHLY and CDR2 is FYNNEI. The germline V and J ends were trimmed by 7 bases and 4 bases, with 16 bases remaining between them. The CDR3 region is CASNGSPAGTGELFF. The CDR3 DNA follows: TGTGCCAGCAACGGGAGCCCCGCCGGCACCGGGGAGCTGTTTTTT.

V is TRBV6-5 and J is TRBJ1-1, with 8 bases matching TRBD1. Losses at the gene ends were 5 bases for V and 1 base for J; bases not matched to a gene: 6. CDR3 length equals 15 residues. Germline values: CDR1 MNHEY, CDR2 SVGAGI. The CDR3 protein is CASSLNGQGNTEAFF. As DNA, the CDR3 is TGTGCCAGCAGTCTTAACGGACAGGGGAACACTGAAGCTTTCTTT.